This T cell receptor beta chain was profiled in a study of CD8 T cells in Susac syndrome. TCR beta sequences were obtained from blood CD8+ and CD4+ T cells. TEMRA cells were enriched by FACS, while CD8+ and CD4+ T cells were obtained through a negative isolation that was performed magnetically. CDR1 is PRHDT, CDR2 FYEKMQ, per germline (reference sequence). The V gene lost 0 bases and the J gene lost 3 bases, with 6 bases spanning the gap. The CDR3 has 14 residues. RNA amounts of roughly 0.45 to 1 ug underwent reverse transcription with random hexamers. Using its own MiXCR run on the immunoSEQ multiplex PCR reads, TCRdb lists one record per CDR3 protein. The top ten hold 0.13% to 0.15% of the sample, which has 180,000 or so distinct CDR3 sequences, about 93% seen once.

This clonotype was sampled from a human donor in good health. This chain links TRBV13 with TRBJ1-5; D ambiguous. Input material: CD4+ T cells from PBMCs. Written as DNA, the CDR3 is TGTGCCAGCAGCTTAGGTAGGGCCAATCAGCCCCAGCATTTT. This translates into CASSLGRANQPQHF.